Below, 20 T cell receptor beta chains from the same sample are listed, as sequenced in a study of CD8+CD57+ T cells in acquired aplastic anemia. The TCR beta profiling, which covered VDJ combination and CDR3 sequence, was carried out using genomic DNA as the template. TCRdb reanalysed the reads using MiXCR and keeps one entry per CDR3 protein. Altogether 200,000 to 250,000 distinct CDR3 sequences are present, 34% being singletons, with the ten largest covering more than 0.95%. Sequences were obtained from sorted CD4+, CD8+, or CD8+CD57+ T cells (not recorded which) from PBMCs. These receptors were obtained from a human donor in good health, serving as a control.

This clonotype showed up many times. The chain joins TRBV4-2 to TRBJ2-7; 12 bases agree with TRBD2. In germline, CDR1 is LGHNA, CDR2 YNFKEQ. Unmatched junction bases numbered 5, after V lost 4 bases and J lost 1 base. The CDR3 has 16 residues. As DNA, the CDR3 is TGTGCCAGCAGCCGGGGCGGGACTAGCGGGTCCTACGAGCAGTACTTC. Its translation: CASSRGGTSGSYEQYF.

This clonotype showed up many times. CDR3 sequence (DNA): TGTGCCAGTAGTATAGCGACAACTAGACCCGGGGAGCTGTTTTTT. Translated, it gives CASSIATTRPGELFF. This chain uses TRBV19 with TRBJ2-2; tentative D call: TRBD2 (5 bases). In germline, CDR1 is LNHDA, CDR2 SQIVND (reference sequence). V was clipped by 1 base and J by 6 bases, with 12 bases between them. This CDR3 has 15 amino acids.

This sequence joins TRBV7-9 and TRBJ1-4, with 7 bases identical to TRBD1. This CDR3 has 13 residues. Trimming cost V 6 bases and J 6 bases; bases outside gene matches: 4. Per the germline V gene, CDR1 is SEHNR and CDR2 is FQNEAQ (reference sequence). CDR3 DNA: TGTGCCAGCAGTCGGGACAGTCATGAAAAACTGTTTTTT. Its protein product is CASSRDSHEKLFF.

This chain uses TRBV20-1 with TRBJ1-6; D is unresolved. This CDR3 region has 16 residues. CDR1 and CDR2 (germline): DFQATT, SNEGSKA (reference sequence). V shed 6 bases and J shed 0 bases, with 15 bases lying between them. The CDR3 loop is CSARASKSSYNSPLHF. CDR3 nucleotide sequence: TGCAGTGCAAGGGCCAGTAAAAGCTCCTATAATTCACCCCTCCACTTT.

This chain links TRBV11-1 with TRBJ1-1; tentatively, D is TRBD1 (5 bases). From germline, CDR1 is SGHAT and CDR2 FQDESV (reference sequence). The CDR3 length is 18 residues. V was shortened by 4 bases and J by 0 bases, with 21 bases between the two germline ends. DNA of the CDR3: TGTGCCAGCAGCTCAGACCGAAAGAGGGGTGTGGTGAACACTGAAGCTTTCTTT. Protein: CASSSDRKRGVVNTEAFF. The entire variable domain, with the rest obtained from reference TRBV11-1 and TRBJ1-1, is as follows: EAEVAQSPRYKITEKSQAVAFWCDPISGHATLYWYRQILGQGPELLVQFQDESVVDDSQLPKDRFSAERLKGVDSTLKIQPAELGDSAMYLCASSSDRKRGVVNTEAFFGQGTRLTVV.

This clonotype was detected ten times or more. The chain links TRBV20-1 to TRBJ1-2; no reliable D call. V lost 6 bases, J lost 5 bases, and 16 bases lay in between. Germline CDR1 DFQATT, CDR2 SNEGSKA (reference sequence). The CDR3 covers 13 residues. The chain's CDR3 is CSAIEESVYGYTF. Written as DNA, the CDR3 is TGCAGTGCAATAGAAGAGTCGGTATATGGCTACACCTTC.

This chain links TRBV19 with TRBJ2-5; 9 bases line up with TRBD1. The V gene's germline CDR1 is LNHDA and CDR2 SQIVND (reference sequence). After removal of 4 bases from V and 4 bases from J, the junction contained 7 bases not matched to a gene. There are 15 residues in the CDR3. The CDR3 DNA reads TGTGCCAGTAGTAAAACAGGGGGCGCGGGAGAGACCCAGTACTTC. Translation gives CASSKTGGAGETQYF.

J is TRBJ2-5 and V is TRBV3-1; D might be TRBD2 (6 bases). The CDR3 spans 14 residues. Per germline, CDR1 LGHDT and CDR2 YNNKEL (reference sequence). V lost 6 bases and J lost 9, with 20 bases in between. CDR3 residues: CASRTGPGGAAQYF. CDR3 DNA sequence: TGTGCCAGCAGGACGGGGCCCGGGGGTGCGGCCCAGTACTTC.

J is TRBJ1-2 and V is TRBV5-1; perhaps TRBD1 as D (5 bases). Trimming removed 0 bases at V and 4 bases at J, with 10 bases between. Germline values: CDR1 SGHRS, CDR2 YFSETQ. The CDR3 spans 14 residues. DNA of the CDR3: TGCGCCAGCAGCTTGGAGGCAGGGATCTATGGCTACACCTTC. It encodes CASSLEAGIYGYTF.

A word on this clonotype: An end of the junction does not agree with germline; a read error may underlie this. The chain combines TRBV24-1 with TRBJ2-5; no reliable D call. The CDR3 covers 15 residues. The germline V gene encodes CDR1 KGHDR and CDR2 SFDVKD. CDR3 protein: CASSSYGTDQETQYF. The DNA for the CDR3 is TGTGCCAGCAGTTCATACGGTACGGACCAAGAGACCCAGTACTTC.

This rearrangement joins TRBV2 to TRBJ1-5; 7 nucleotides line up with TRBD1. CDR3 length: 15 residues. Germline CDR1 reads SNHLY; CDR2 reads FYNNEI. The V and J ends lost 4 bases and 5 bases, in that order; junction bases with no gene match: 8. The CDR3: CASSGLFDRDQPQHF. In nucleotides, the CDR3 is TGTGCCAGCAGTGGCCTGTTCGACAGGGATCAGCCCCAGCATTTT.

This clonotype has at least ten counts. This chain links TRBV9 with TRBJ1-3; possible D gene TRBD1, 5 bases. Germline CDR1 reads SGDLS; CDR2 reads YYNGEE. The CDR3 loop spans 16 amino acids. V was trimmed by 4 bases and J by 0 bases, leaving 14 bases between them. The CDR3 coding sequence is TGTGCCAGCAGCTATGCAGGGATCGGCTCTGGAAACACCATATATTTT. Translating it yields CASSYAGIGSGNTIYF.

The chain recombines TRBV10-3 with TRBJ1-2, with 10 bases identical to TRBD1. Germline CDR1 and CDR2: ENHRY and SYGVKD. The CDR3 runs 16 residues. V lost 0 bases and J lost 7; bases outside the gene matches: 8. CDR3 amino acids: CAISESPGQGSGGYTF. The CDR3 DNA reads TGTGCCATCAGTGAGTCCCCGGGACAGGGGTCCGGTGGCTACACCTTC.

In its sample, this clonotype was seen a few times. The genes are TRBV2 and TRBJ2-5; the D gene is possibly TRBD1 (6 bases). CDR3 length: 14 amino acids. Per germline, CDR1 SNHLY and CDR2 FYNNEI. The V gene lost 3 bases and the J gene lost 2 bases, with 10 bases spanning the gap. In DNA form, the CDR3 reads TGTGCCAGCAGTGATACAGGGATACAAGAGACCCAGTACTTC. Amino acid sequence: CASSDTGIQETQYF.

This clonotype was seen at least ten times. V gene TRBV4-1 combines with J gene TRBJ2-5; D unclear. CDR1 is MGHRA, CDR2 YSYEKL, per germline. The CDR3 spans 14 residues. Trimming shortened V by 3 bases and J by 4 bases, and 12 bases separated the two germline ends. In nucleotides, the CDR3 is TGCGCCAGCAGCCAGGCCCTGTTGGGAGAGACCCAGTACTTC. As protein: CASSQALLGETQYF.

Points on this clonotype: No conserved phenylalanine or tryptophan is present at the end of the CDR3, so a read error is the likely explanation. This chain links TRBV7-9 with TRBJ2-2; TRBD1 is a possible D gene (6 bases). The CDR3 consists of 14 residues. V was pared by 8 bases and J by 0 bases, with 10 bases between. CDR1 and CDR2 (germline): SEHNR, FQNEAQ (reference sequence). The CDR3 DNA is TGTGCCAGCGCCGGGACACCGAACACCGGGGAGCTGTTTCTT. This sequence encodes CASAGTPNTGELFL.

This clonotype was seen at least ten times. V is TRBV10-1 and J is TRBJ1-3; D is ambiguous. Per the germline V gene, CDR1 is WNHNN and CDR2 is SYGVQD (reference sequence). Trimming took 10 bases from V and 0 from J, leaving 16 bases between them. CDR3 length: 15 residues. CDR3: CATQEGRFSGNTIYF. Here the CDR3 DNA reads TGCGCCACCCAAGAGGGCCGATTCTCTGGAAACACCATATATTTT.

The gene calls are TRBV20-1 and TRBJ2-7; no definite D call. Trimming removed 2 bases from V and 2 bases from J, with 4 bases in between. Germline V gene sequence: CDR1 DFQATT, CDR2 SNEGSKA (reference sequence). This CDR3 has 11 residues. The CDR3 bases are TGCAGTGCTAGATTAGCCTACGAGCAGTACTTC. Protein: CSARLAYEQYF.

This clonotype was detected ten times or more. The CDR3 loop reads CASSFYRGRETQYF. The DNA of the CDR3 is TGTGCCAGCAGCTTCTACAGGGGACGAGAGACCCAGTACTTC. The gene calls are TRBV7-3 and TRBJ2-5; 7 nucleotides line up with TRBD1. Germline V gene lookup returns CDR1 SGHTA and CDR2 FQGTGA. With 3 bases clipped from V and 4 bases from J, the junction kept 5 bases outside the gene matches. The CDR3 is made up of 14 amino acids.

With regard to this clonotype: Sequence at one end of the junction differs from germline and may be a read error. V is TRBV30 and J is TRBJ1-3, with D possibly being TRBD1 (6 bases). There are 12 residues in the CDR3. The germline CDR1 and CDR2 sequences are GTSNPN and SVGIG (reference sequence). CDR3 loop: CAWSQQGNAIYF. The CDR3 nucleotides are TGTGCCTGGAGTCAACAGGGAAACGCCATATATTTT.